This passage covers 28 T cell receptor beta chains from one sample sequenced in a study of cytomegalovirus exposure and HLA in healthy donors. The PCR used 60 Vbeta and 13 Jbeta primers. Using immunoSEQ multiplex PCR, the repertoire was profiled, and TCRdb retains in-frame clones only, with some absent. This table holds approximately 110,000 clones. Sequencing used PBMCs. These receptors all come from a man aged 45-65 years in good health and CMV-seronegative.

The rearrangement links TRBV7-8 to TRBJ2-5; TRBD1 is a possible D gene (5 bases). The end of the DNA aligns better with TRBJ2-7, so the J call may be wrong. The germline gives CDR1 SGHVS, CDR2 FQNEAQ. The CDR3 has 15 residues. The DNA of the CDR3 is TGTGCCAGCAGCTTAGTCTTGCCTCAGGGCTACGAGCAGTACTTC. It encodes CASSLVLPQGYEQYF.

This chain uses TRBV4-1 with TRBJ2-7, with unresolved D. CDR1 is MGHRA, CDR2 YSYEKL, per germline. This CDR3 has 13 residues. Trimming took off 1 base at V and 4 bases at J, with 8 bases between the two ends. In nucleotides, the CDR3 is TGCGCCAGCAGCCAAGTAACAGAGTACGAGCAGTACTTC. It is translated as CASSQVTEYEQYF.

This chain uses TRBV25-1 with TRBJ2-1; D is ambiguous. V shed 1 base and J shed 3 bases, with 13 bases lying between them. The CDR3 is 16 amino acids. Germline V gives CDR1 MGHDK, CDR2 SYGVNS. The CDR3 here is CASSEFYGSGYNEQFF. For the CDR3, the DNA is TGTGCCAGCAGTGAATTCTACGGGTCGGGCTACAATGAGCAGTTCTTC.

The chain carries TRBV4-3 and TRBJ2-1, with TRBD1 matching over 8 bases. V lost 0 bases, J lost 4 bases, and 2 bases stayed unmatched. CDR3 length: 15 amino acids. Germline V gene sequence: CDR1 LGHNA, CDR2 YSLEER. CDR3: CASSQEGQAYNEQFF. Written as DNA, the CDR3 is TGCGCCAGCAGCCAAGAGGGACAGGCGTACAATGAGCAGTTCTTC.

The chain couples TRBV11-3 to TRBJ1-2; possibly TRBD1 for D (5 bases). Per the germline V gene, CDR1 is SGHNT and CDR2 is YENEEA. V was pared by 0 bases and J by 2 bases, with 13 bases between. The CDR3 has 16 amino acids. Here the CDR3 reads CASSLEGRDGNYGYTF. CDR3 DNA sequence: TGTGCCAGCAGCTTAGAGGGGCGGGACGGAAACTATGGCTACACCTTC.

The rearrangement joins TRBV7-9 to TRBJ1-2, with D tentatively TRBD1 (5 bases). This CDR3 is 13 amino acids long. The ends were cut back, 4 bases at V and 8 bases at J, with 14 bases in the middle. Germline-derived CDR1 and CDR2 are SEHNR and FQNEAQ (reference sequence). CDR3 nucleotides: TGTGCCAGCAGCTATGAAAGGGGAGGCGGCTACACCTTC. Translation: CASSYERGGGYTF.

V usage is TRBV6-5 and J usage is TRBJ1-6, with D tentatively TRBD1 (5 bases). V shed 2 bases and J shed 8 bases, with 13 bases lying between them. The CDR3 is 15 amino acids. The V gene's germline CDR1 is MNHEY and CDR2 SVGAGI. CDR3 in amino acids: CASSYVGGVDSPLHF. The CDR3 DNA is TGTGCCAGCAGTTACGTAGGAGGGGTAGATTCACCCCTCCACTTT.

The chain combines TRBV9 with TRBJ1-3; unclear D gene. This CDR3 spans 14 amino acids. Germline loops: CDR1 SGDLS, CDR2 YYNGEE. V was pared by 0 bases and J by 0 bases, with 4 bases between. CDR3: CASSVGDSGNTIYF. The CDR3 DNA follows: TGTGCCAGCAGCGTAGGCGACTCTGGAAACACCATATATTTT.

The rearrangement links TRBV19 to TRBJ2-7; 7 bases are a match to TRBD2. CDR3 size: 15 residues. Germline lookup yields CDR1 LNHDA and CDR2 SQIVND (reference sequence). Trimming cost V 3 bases and J 0 bases; bases outside gene matches: 5. The chain's CDR3 is CASSMGGESSYEQYF. The CDR3 nucleotides read TGTGCCAGTAGTATGGGGGGGGAAAGCTCCTACGAGCAGTACTTC.

Points on this clone: Other nucleotide sequences from this sample produce the same CDR3. Here the CDR3 reads CASSRAGGYEQYF. For the CDR3, the DNA is TGTGCCAGCAGTAGAGCGGGAGGCTACGAGCAGTACTTC. This chain uses TRBV6-1 with TRBJ2-7; 9 nucleotides match TRBD2. The length of the CDR3 is 13 residues. Germline loops: CDR1 MNHNS, CDR2 SASEGT. V was clipped by 5 bases and J by 3 bases; unmatched bases: 2.

The chain carries TRBV10-1 and TRBJ2-5; D unresolved. CDR3 length: 13 residues. The germline CDR1 and CDR2 sequences are WNHNN and SYGVQD (reference sequence). The ends were cut back, 2 bases at V and 5 bases at J, with 9 bases in the middle. The CDR3 DNA is TGCGCCAGCAGTGAGGGGCCTACGGAGACCCAGTACTTC. It codes for CASSEGPTETQYF.

This rearrangement joins TRBV10-3 to TRBJ1-1; a possible D gene is TRBD1 (6 bases). V was pared by 4 bases and J by 4 bases, with 16 bases between. Germline CDR1 ENHRY, CDR2 SYGVKD. The CDR3 is made up of 15 amino acids. This CDR3 is CAISVGGGGGTEAFF. CDR3 bases: TGTGCCATCAGTGTAGGGGGGGGTGGAGGCACTGAAGCTTTCTTT.

The chain links TRBV29-1 to TRBJ2-1, with TRBD2 matching 11 bases. Trimming at V came to 3 bases and at J to 3 bases, leaving 7 bases not matched to a gene. CDR1 is SQVTM and CDR2 is ANQGSEA in the germline V gene. This CDR3 has 16 amino acids. The CDR3 nucleotides are TGCAGCGTTGAGCAATCCGGGACTAGCGGCTACAATGAGCAGTTCTTC. This codes for CSVEQSGTSGYNEQFF.

The chain recombines TRBV5-4 with TRBJ1-1; D perhaps matches TRBD1 (5 bases). Germline assignment: CDR1 SGHNT and CDR2 YYREEE (reference sequence). The CDR3 sequence is 12 residues long. V was trimmed by 7 bases and J by 5 bases, leaving 12 bases between them. The CDR3 reads CASGASYTEAFF. The CDR3 bases are TGTGCCAGCGGGGCAAGTTATACTGAAGCTTTCTTT.

This chain links TRBV4-3 with TRBJ2-5; the D gene is possibly TRBD2 (6 bases). Gene TRBJ2-7 matches the end of the DNA better, so the J call may be wrong. Germline CDR1 reads LGHNA; CDR2 reads YSLEER. This CDR3 has 14 amino acids. The CDR3 region is CASSQDGGYDEQYF. The CDR3 nucleotides read TGCGCCAGCAGCCAAGACGGAGGGTACGACGAGCAGTACTTC.

CDR3 coding DNA: TGTGCCAGCAGCGTGACAGGTCTCTCCTACGAGCAGTACTTC. Its protein product is CASSVTGLSYEQYF. The chain uses TRBV7-2 and TRBJ2-7; TRBD1 is a possible D gene (6 bases). V was clipped by 5 bases and J by 0 bases, with 11 bases between them. This CDR3 region has 14 residues. Germline V lookup: CDR1 SGHTA, CDR2 FQGNSA.

V is TRBV13 and J is TRBJ1-2; D is perhaps TRBD1 (5 bases). Germline V gives CDR1 PRHDT, CDR2 FYEKMQ (reference sequence). V lost 0 bases, J lost 2 bases, and 7 bases lay in between. CDR3 length: 14 amino acids. In DNA, the CDR3 is TGTGCCAGCAGCTTAGGTTCAGGGAACTATGGCTACACCTTC. The encoded protein is CASSLGSGNYGYTF.

This sequence joins TRBV10-3 and TRBJ2-7, with a possible D match to TRBD1 (6 bases). The germline gives CDR1 ENHRY, CDR2 SYGVKD. The V gene lost 6 bases and the J gene lost 5 bases, with 17 bases spanning the gap. The CDR3 spans 14 residues. The CDR3 nucleotides are TGTGCCATCAGCGGTGGCCAGGGGTCCCACGAGCAGTACTTC. This sequence encodes CAISGGQGSHEQYF.

J is TRBJ2-4 and V is TRBV13; weak D call: TRBD1 (5 bases). The germline gives CDR1 PRHDT, CDR2 FYEKMQ (reference sequence). The CDR3 covers 13 residues. The V end was cut by 1 base, the J end by 6 bases, with 7 bases between. CDR3 DNA sequence: TGTGCCAGCAGCTTAGCACAGGCAAACATTCAGTACTTC. Protein product: CASSLAQANIQYF. The complete variable domain, with remaining parts taken from reference TRBV13 and TRBJ2-4, reads AAGVIQSPRHLIKEKRETATLKCYPIPRHDTVYWYQQGPGQDPQFLISFYEKMQSDKGSIPDRFSAQQFSDYHSELNMSSLELGDSALYFCASSLAQANIQYFGAGTRLSVL.

The CDR3 here is CSVEGVLAGAHYNEQFF. The CDR3 coding sequence is TGCAGCGTTGAAGGCGTACTAGCGGGAGCTCACTACAATGAGCAGTTCTTC. V gene TRBV29-1 combines with J gene TRBJ2-1, with 11 bases matching TRBD2. The length of the CDR3 is 17 residues. The V gene end was trimmed by 1 base and the J gene end by 3 bases; junction bases not matched to a gene: 8. Germline values: CDR1 SQVTM, CDR2 ANQGSEA.

The chain carries TRBV7-2 and TRBJ2-7; 11 nucleotides agree with TRBD2. This CDR3 spans 15 amino acids. With V trimmed by 3 bases and J by 2 bases, 3 bases remained unmatched. In germline, CDR1 is SGHTA, CDR2 FQGNSA. The DNA for the CDR3 is TGTGCCAGCAGCTTGGGTAGCGGGGGGGCCTACGAGCAGTACTTC. Protein product: CASSLGSGGAYEQYF.

The V call is TRBV4-3, the J call TRBJ1-4, with a weak D call TRBD1 (5 bases). From germline, CDR1 is LGHNA and CDR2 YSLEER. The CDR3 has 17 residues. Trimming shortened V by 4 bases and J by 8 bases, and 23 bases separated the two germline ends. CDR3: CASSPTLGGDSLEKLFF. CDR3 sequence (DNA): TGCGCCAGCAGCCCGACACTCGGCGGGGACTCCCTGGAAAAACTGTTTTTT.

The chain has TRBV5-1 and TRBJ2-1, with 13 bases identical to TRBD2. V was clipped by 0 bases and J by 8 bases; unmatched bases: 8. The CDR3 length is 17 residues. CDR1 is SGHRS and CDR2 is YFSETQ in the germline V gene. Written as DNA, the CDR3 is TGCGCCAGCAGCTTGGAACGGACTAGCGGGAGTGAAGATGAGCAGTTCTTC. It translates to CASSLERTSGSEDEQFF.

The rearrangement links TRBV4-3 to TRBJ1-5, with D maybe TRBD1 (6 bases). The V gene lost 4 bases and the J gene lost 4 bases, with 14 bases spanning the gap. Germline loops: CDR1 LGHNA, CDR2 YSLEER. CDR3 size: 15 residues. The CDR3 sequence: CASSLSPGTNQPQHF. CDR3 DNA: TGCGCCAGCAGCCTTTCCCCCGGGACAAATCAGCCCCAGCATTTT.

The rearrangement links TRBV5-1 to TRBJ2-1, with 15 bases matching TRBD2. After removal of 4 bases from V and 5 bases from J, the junction contained 7 bases not matched to a gene. CDR3 length: 17 amino acids. Germline-derived CDR1 and CDR2 are SGHRS and YFSETQ. The CDR3 loop reads CASSRGLAGGTDNEQFF. For the CDR3, the DNA is TGCGCCAGCAGCAGAGGACTAGCGGGGGGGACCGACAATGAGCAGTTCTTC.

The chain joins TRBV11-2 to TRBJ1-2; D not resolved. From germline, CDR1 is SGHAT and CDR2 FQNNGV. With 1 base removed from V and 2 bases from J, the gap between germline ends came to 8 bases. The CDR3 has 14 amino acids. This CDR3 is CASSLAAENYGYTF. Here the CDR3 DNA reads TGTGCCAGCAGCTTAGCGGCGGAGAACTATGGCTACACCTTC.

The chain joins TRBV15 to TRBJ2-1; 15 nucleotides match TRBD2. V lost 4 bases to trimming and J lost 8 bases; unmatched junction nucleotides: 3. The CDR3 has 15 amino acids. Per the germline V gene, CDR1 is LNHNV and CDR2 is YYDKDF (reference sequence). CDR3 sequence: CATSTGLAGGYEQFF. The CDR3 DNA is TGTGCCACCAGCACAGGACTAGCGGGAGGGTATGAGCAGTTCTTC. Drawing the rest from reference TRBV15 and TRBJ2-1, the complete variable domain is DAMVIQNPRYQVTQFGKPVTLSCSQTLNHNVMYWYQQKSSQAPKLLFHYYDKDFNNEADTPDNFQSRRPNTSFCFLDIRSPGLGDTAMYLCATSTGLAGGYEQFFGPGTRLTVL.

The rearrangement links TRBV29-1 to TRBJ1-4, with D perhaps matching TRBD1 (5 bases). The length of the CDR3 is 13 residues. Germline-derived CDR1 and CDR2 are SQVTM and ANQGSEA. Between the trimmed V and J ends, which lost 2 bases and 5 bases, there was a span of 9 bases. The CDR3 DNA sequence: TGCAGCGTTGAAACGGGGGGGAATGAAAAACTGTTTTTT. Translation gives CSVETGGNEKLFF.